These 3 T cell receptor beta chains came from one sample sequenced in a study of blood T cell repertoires in COVID-19. The table came from immunoSEQ multiplex PCR; TCRdb's copy has only in-frame clones and leaves some out. The sample has around 150,000 clones; around 84% are singletons. Input material: peripheral blood. The receptor source for this set is a man aged 40-55 years with acute or convalescent COVID-19.

The chain has TRBV19 and TRBJ2-7; TRBD2 matches at 7 bases. The CDR3 contains 15 residues. Unmatched junction bases numbered 12, after V lost 6 bases and J lost 4 bases. CDR1 and CDR2 from the germline V gene are LNHDA and SQIVND (reference sequence). CDR3 DNA: TGTGCCAGTAGGGGGCTAGCGGAAAAGAATTACGAGCAGTACTTC. This encodes CASRGLAEKNYEQYF.

V usage is TRBV7-2 and J usage is TRBJ1-3; 8 bases match TRBD1. Unmatched junction bases numbered 6, after V lost 6 bases and J lost 5 bases. The CDR3 loop spans 14 amino acids. Germline V lookup: CDR1 SGHTA, CDR2 FQGNSA. Written as DNA, the CDR3 is TGTGCCAGCAGTCGGACAGGGTGGAGAAACACCATATATTTT. This translates into CASSRTGWRNTIYF.

The V call is TRBV2, the J call TRBJ1-1, with D perhaps matching TRBD1 (6 bases). Germline V gene lookup returns CDR1 SNHLY and CDR2 FYNNEI. V gave up 6 bases and J gave up 6 bases, with 17 bases separating them. This CDR3 has 14 amino acids. The CDR3 region is CASRAGGDTSEAFF. The CDR3, as DNA: TGTGCCAGCAGGGCGGGGGGCGATACGTCTGAAGCTTTCTTT.